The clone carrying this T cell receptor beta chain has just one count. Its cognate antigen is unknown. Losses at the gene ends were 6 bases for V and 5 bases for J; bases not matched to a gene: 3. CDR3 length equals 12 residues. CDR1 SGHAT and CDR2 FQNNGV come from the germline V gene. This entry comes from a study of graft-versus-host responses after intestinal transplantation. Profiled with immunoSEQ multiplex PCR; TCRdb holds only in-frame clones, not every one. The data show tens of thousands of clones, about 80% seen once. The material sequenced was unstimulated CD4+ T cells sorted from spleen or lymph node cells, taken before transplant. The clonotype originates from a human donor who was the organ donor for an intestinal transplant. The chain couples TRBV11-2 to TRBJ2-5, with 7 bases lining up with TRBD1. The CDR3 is CASSLRGETQYF. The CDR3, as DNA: TGTGCCAGCAGTCTCAGGGGGGAGACCCAGTACTTC.